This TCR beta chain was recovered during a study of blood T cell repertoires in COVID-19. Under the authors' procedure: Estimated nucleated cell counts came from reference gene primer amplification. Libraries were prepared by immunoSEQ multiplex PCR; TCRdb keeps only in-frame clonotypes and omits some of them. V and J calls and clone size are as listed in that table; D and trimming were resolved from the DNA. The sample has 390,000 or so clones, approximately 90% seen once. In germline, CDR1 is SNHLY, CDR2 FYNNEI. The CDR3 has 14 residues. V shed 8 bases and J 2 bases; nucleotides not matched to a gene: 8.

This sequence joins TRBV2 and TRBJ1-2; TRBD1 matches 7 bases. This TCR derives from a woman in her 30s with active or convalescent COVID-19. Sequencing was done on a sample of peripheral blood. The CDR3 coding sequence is TGTGCCAGCGGGGTTGACAGGGTCAACTATGGCTACACCTTC. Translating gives CASGVDRVNYGYTF. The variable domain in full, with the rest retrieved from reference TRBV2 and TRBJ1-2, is EPEVTQTPSHQVTQMGQEVILRCVPISNHLYFYWYRQILGQKVEFLVSFYNNEISEKSEIFDDQFSVERPDGSNFTLKIRSTKLEDSAMYFCASGVDRVNYGYTFGSGTRLTVV.